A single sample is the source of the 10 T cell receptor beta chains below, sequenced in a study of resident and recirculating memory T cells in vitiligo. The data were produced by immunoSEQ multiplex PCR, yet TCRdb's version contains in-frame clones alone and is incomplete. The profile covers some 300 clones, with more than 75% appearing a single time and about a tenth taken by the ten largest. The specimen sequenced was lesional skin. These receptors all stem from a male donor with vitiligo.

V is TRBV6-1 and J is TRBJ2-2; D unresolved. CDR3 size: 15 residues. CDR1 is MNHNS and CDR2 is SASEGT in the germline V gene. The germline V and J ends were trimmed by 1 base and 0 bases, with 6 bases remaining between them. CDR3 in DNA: TGTGCCAGCAGTGAAGGGCCAGCGAACACCGGGGAGCTGTTTTTT. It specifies CASSEGPANTGELFF.

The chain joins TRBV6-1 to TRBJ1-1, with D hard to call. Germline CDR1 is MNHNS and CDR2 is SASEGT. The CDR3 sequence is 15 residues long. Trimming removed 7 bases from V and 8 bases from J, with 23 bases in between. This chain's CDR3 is CASNRARAALGEAFF. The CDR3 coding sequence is TGTGCCAGCAATCGCGCGAGGGCCGCACTCGGCGAAGCTTTCTTT.

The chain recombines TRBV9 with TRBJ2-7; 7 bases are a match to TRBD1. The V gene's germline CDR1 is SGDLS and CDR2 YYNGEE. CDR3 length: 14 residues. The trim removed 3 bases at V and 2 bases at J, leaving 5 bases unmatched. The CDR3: CASSAQGVPYEQYF. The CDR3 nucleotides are TGTGCCAGCAGCGCCCAGGGGGTACCCTACGAGCAGTACTTC.

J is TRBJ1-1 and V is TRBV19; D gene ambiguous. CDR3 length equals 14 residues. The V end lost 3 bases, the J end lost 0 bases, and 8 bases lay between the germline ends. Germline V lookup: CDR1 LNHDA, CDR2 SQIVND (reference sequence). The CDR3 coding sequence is TGTGCCAGTAGTATCTCGGAGATGAACACTGAAGCTTTCTTT. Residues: CASSISEMNTEAFF.

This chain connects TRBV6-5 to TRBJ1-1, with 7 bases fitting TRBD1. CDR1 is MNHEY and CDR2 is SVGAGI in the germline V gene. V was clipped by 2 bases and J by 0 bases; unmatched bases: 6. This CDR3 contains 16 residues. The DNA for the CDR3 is TGTGCCAGCAGTTACGGACTGACAGGGCTGAACACTGAAGCTTTCTTT. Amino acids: CASSYGLTGLNTEAFF.

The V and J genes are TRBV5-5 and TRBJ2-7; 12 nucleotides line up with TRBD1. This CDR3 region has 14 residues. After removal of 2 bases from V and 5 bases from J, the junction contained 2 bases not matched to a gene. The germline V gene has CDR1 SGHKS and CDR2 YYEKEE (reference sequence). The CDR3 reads CASSFGDRGHEQYF. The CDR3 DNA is TGTGCCAGCAGCTTCGGGGACAGGGGGCACGAGCAGTACTTC.

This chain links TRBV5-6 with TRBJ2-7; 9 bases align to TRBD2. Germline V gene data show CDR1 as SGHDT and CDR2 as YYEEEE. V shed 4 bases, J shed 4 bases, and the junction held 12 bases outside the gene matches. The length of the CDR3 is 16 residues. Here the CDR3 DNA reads TGTGCCAGCAGCCCTCAGGTTCTAGCGGGAAATTACGAGCAGTACTTC. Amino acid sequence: CASSPQVLAGNYEQYF.

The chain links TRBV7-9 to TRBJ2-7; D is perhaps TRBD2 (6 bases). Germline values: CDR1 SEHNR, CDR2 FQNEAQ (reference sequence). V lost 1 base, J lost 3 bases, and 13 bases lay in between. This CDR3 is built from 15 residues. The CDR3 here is CASSLGGVGSYEQYF. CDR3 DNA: TGTGCCAGCAGCTTAGGGGGAGTCGGGAGCTACGAGCAGTACTTC.

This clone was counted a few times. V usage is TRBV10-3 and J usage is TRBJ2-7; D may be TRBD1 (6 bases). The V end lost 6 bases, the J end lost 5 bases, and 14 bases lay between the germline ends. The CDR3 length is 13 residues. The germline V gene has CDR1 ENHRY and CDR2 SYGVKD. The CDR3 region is CAIRPTSGDEQYF. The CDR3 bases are TGTGCCATCAGACCCACATCAGGGGACGAGCAGTACTTC.

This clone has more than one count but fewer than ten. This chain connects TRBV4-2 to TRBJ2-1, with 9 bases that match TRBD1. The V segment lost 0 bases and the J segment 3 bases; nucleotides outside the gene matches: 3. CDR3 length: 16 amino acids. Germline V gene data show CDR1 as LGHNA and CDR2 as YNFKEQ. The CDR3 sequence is CASSQERGQGYNEQFF. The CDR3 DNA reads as TGTGCCAGCAGCCAAGAGAGGGGACAGGGCTACAATGAGCAGTTCTTC.